The source of this T cell receptor (beta chain) is a study of T cells in Graves' hyperthyroidism and ophthalmopathy. Study-level results: Most clonotypes expanded in the thyroid (above 0.001) were also present in blood.

Diagnoses were made from clinical symptoms, serum measures (thyroxine and TRAb), thyroid ultrasound and orbital computed tomography. TCR beta CDR3 sequences were amplified from RNA transcripts. A first-round RT-PCR of the TCR CDR3 used the HTBI primer set. TCRdb itself ran the multiplex PCR reads through MiXCR, one entry per CDR3 protein. This sample has roughly 840,000 distinct CDR3 sequences, with over 35% found just once. In the case of this clonotype: What it binds is not known.

This CDR3 spans 13 amino acids. CDR1 and CDR2 (germline): ENHRY, SYGVKD. Losses at the gene ends were 9 bases for V and 8 bases for J; bases not matched to a gene: 10. The sequence was collected from a man younger than 35 with Graves' hyperthyroidism. Source material: blood. The chain joins TRBV10-3 to TRBJ1-1, with 9 bases fitting TRBD1. The CDR3 spells CAISTGTGLEAFF. Written as DNA, the CDR3 is TGTGCCATATCAACCGGGACAGGGCTAGAAGCTTTCTTT.